This TCR beta chain was found in a study of shared clonotypes between healthy human individuals. Here immunoSEQ multiplex PCR was the method, and the copy in TCRdb shows in-frame clones only, minus some. This table holds 2 million to 2.5 million clones, roughly 93% found once. The CDR3 sequence is 12 residues long. The V and J ends lost 8 bases and 7 bases respectively, with 15 bases between them. CDR1 and CDR2 from the germline V gene are SGHVS and FQNEAQ. The chain couples TRBV7-8 to TRBJ2-7; a possible D gene is TRBD1 (6 bases). Sequences were obtained from naive CD4+ T cells from PBMCs. The subset: CD45RA+ positively selected. The origin of this receptor is a man between 18 and 35 years old in good health. Some clones in this sample may be carry-over from other donors' samples. Here the CDR3 DNA reads TGTGCCAGCCACAGGGCCCTAGGAGAGCAGTACTTC. Its protein is CASHRALGEQYF. The full variable domain, with the rest looked up from reference TRBV7-8 and TRBJ2-7, is GAGVSQSPRYKVAKRGQDVALRCDPISGHVSLFWYQQALGQGPEFLTYFQNEAQLDKSGLPSDRFFAERPEGSVSTLKIQRTQQEDSAVYLCASHRALGEQYFGPGTRLTVT.